The rows below give T cell receptor beta chains drawn from one sample of a study of CD4 T cells in relation to SARS-CoV-2 and coronaviruses. The data were produced by immunoSEQ multiplex PCR, yet TCRdb's version contains in-frame clones alone and is incomplete. The sample yields about 22,000 clones, approximately 70% seen once. Antigens for these TCRs are unknown. The specimen sequenced was CD4+ T cells from PBMCs, cultured in vitro. The receptor set was obtained from a human donor in good health. The CDR3 runs from the conserved cysteine through the conserved F or W. Each record gives: V gene, D gene, J gene, clone size, CDR3 DNA, CDR3 protein. A D gene is named only where the DNA matches it firmly. A clone size is listed for some rows: how often the clone was seen (once, few, many), or a class if it is expanded.

TRBV2	.	TRBJ2-3	.	TGTGCCAGCGGGGGTGGACCCAGCACAGATACGCAGTATTTT	CASGGGPSTDTQYF
TRBV5-4	.	TRBJ1-1	.	TGTGCCAGCAGCTTGGCCGGGAGTCGTACTGAAGCTTTCTTT	CASSLAGSRTEAFF
TRBV7-2	.	TRBJ2-7	.	TGTGCCAGCAGACCGACATTCCCCGGGAGAGTTGTCTTC	CASRPTFPGRVVF
TRBV9	.	TRBJ2-7	.	TGTGCCAGCAGCCCCGACCCCGGTTACGAGCAGTACTTC	CASSPDPGYEQYF
TRBV7-2	.	TRBJ2-7	few	TGTGCCAGCAGCTTAGGGGGTTCCGCCTACGAGCAGTACTTC	CASSLGGSAYEQYF
TRBV27	.	TRBJ2-5	.	TGTGCCAGCAGCGCCGGGAGCCTCTGGGGGACCCAGTACTTC	CASSAGSLWGTQYF
TRBV2	TRBD2	TRBJ2-4	.	TGTGCCAGCAGTGAGGGAGGGGTCAAAAACATTCAGTACTTC	CASSEGGVKNIQYF
TRBV6-2/TRBV6-3	.	TRBJ1-2	.	TGTGCCAGCAGTTACTCCAGCAGGGAAGGCTACACCTTC	CASSYSSREGYTF
TRBV3-1/TRBV3-2	TRBD2	TRBJ2-7	few	TGTGCCAGCAGCATGACTAGCGGGCCTCAGTACTTC	CASSMTSGPQYF
TRBV4-3	.	TRBJ1-1	.	TGCGCCAGCAGCCATACTAGACACAACACAAACACTGAAGCTTTCTTT	CASSHTRHNTNTEAFF
TRBV7-2	.	TRBJ2-3	.	TGTGCCAGCAGCTTAGCTGGCGGGTGGGCCACAGATACGCAGTATTTT	CASSLAGGWATDTQYF
TRBV12-3/TRBV12-4	.	TRBJ1-2	once	TGTGCCAGCAGTTTAAAGTCATATGGCTACACCTTC	CASSLKSYGYTF
TRBV9	.	TRBJ2-1	.	TGTGCCAGCAGCGTAGTCCATCCAGGTGAGCAGTTCTTC	CASSVVHPGEQFF
TRBV10-2	.	TRBJ1-2	.	TGCGCCAGCAGTGACAGTCCAGCTAACTATGGCTACACCTTC	CASSDSPANYGYTF
TRBV23-1	.	TRBJ2-1	.	TGCGCCAGCAGTCTCCTCGGGAGTGTACTTTTCAGGTGGAATGAGCAGTTCTTC	CASSLLGSVLFRWNEQFF
TRBV5-6	TRBD1	TRBJ2-7	.	TGTGCCAGCAACTCATTATACAGGGGGCAAGGCGAGCAGTACTTC	CASNSLYRGQGEQYF
TRBV28	TRBD2	TRBJ2-3	few	TGTGCCAGCCCGGGGGGGTCCACAGATACGCAGTATTTT	CASPGGSTDTQYF
TRBV4-2	.	TRBJ2-5	.	TGTGCCAGCAGCCAAGAAGCTCGGAAAGAGACCCAGTACTTC	CASSQEARKETQYF
TRBV7-7	TRBD2	TRBJ2-3	.	TGTGCTAGCAGCTTGGGTAGCGGGGCTCCCACAGATACGCAGTATTTT	CASSLGSGAPTDTQYF
TRBV7-8	.	TRBJ1-4	.	TGTGCCAGCAGCTTATACAGGGATGCAACTAATGAAAAACTGTTTTTT	CASSLYRDATNEKLFF
TRBV3-1/TRBV3-2	TRBD1	TRBJ2-1	.	TGTGCCAGCAGCCAAGAAGTGGGGACAGGGGCCCGCAATGAGCAGTTCTTC	CASSQEVGTGARNEQFF
TRBV19	TRBD1	TRBJ1-1	.	TGTGCCAGTAGTATCTCCGGGACAGTCCTCCTGAGGAACACTGAAGCTTTCTTT	CASSISGTVLLRNTEAFF
TRBV12-3/TRBV12-4	.	TRBJ1-1	.	TGTGCCAGCACCACGAGGGAGGGGACTGAAGCTTTCTTT	CASTTREGTEAFF
TRBV6-5	.	TRBJ2-7	.	TGTGCCAGCAGTTACTCCGGGACCTTCAATAGACACTTC	CASSYSGTFNRHF
TRBV5-8	TRBD1	TRBJ2-7	.	TGTGCCAGCATCGCCGGGACAGATTACGAGCAGTACTTC	CASIAGTDYEQYF
TRBV27	.	TRBJ1-5	.	TGTGCCAGCAGTCCGCAGTCTCCCCATCAGCCCCAGCATTTT	CASSPQSPHQPQHF
TRBV7-9	TRBD1	TRBJ2-3	.	TGTGCCAGCAGCGGGACAGCTAGCACAGATACGCAGTATTTT	CASSGTASTDTQYF
TRBV19	TRBD2	TRBJ2-7	few	TGTGCCAGTAGTACCTCGGTACTAGCGGGAGGATTCTACGAGCAGTACTTC	CASSTSVLAGGFYEQYF
TRBV5-8	.	TRBJ2-3	.	TGTGCCAGCAGCTTATTCACAGGGTTTAGCACAGATACGCAGTATTTT	CASSLFTGFSTDTQYF
TRBV7-2	.	TRBJ2-2	few	TGTGCCAGCAGCTCAGGGGCCTCGAACACCGGGGAGCTGTTTTTT	CASSSGASNTGELFF
TRBV6-4	.	TRBJ2-2	.	TGTGCCAGCAGTGCGGGGGACACCGGGGAGCTGTTTTTT	CASSAGDTGELFF
TRBV13	TRBD1	TRBJ1-2	once	TGTGCCAGCAGCTCCGTCACAGGGGGCGGTGGTGGCTACACCTTC	CASSSVTGGGGGYTF
TRBV7-9	.	TRBJ2-2	.	TGTGCCAGCAGATATAGGGGGGCGAACACCGGGGAGCTGTTTTTT	CASRYRGANTGELFF
TRBV28	TRBD1	TRBJ2-7	.	TGTGCCAGCAGTCCCGACAGGGGCCGAGGTACCTACGAGCAGTACTTC	CASSPDRGRGTYEQYF
TRBV7-3	.	TRBJ2-1	.	TGTGCCAGCAGCTTTAGCGGAGGAGGTCTATACAATGAGCAGTTCTTC	CASSFSGGGLYNEQFF